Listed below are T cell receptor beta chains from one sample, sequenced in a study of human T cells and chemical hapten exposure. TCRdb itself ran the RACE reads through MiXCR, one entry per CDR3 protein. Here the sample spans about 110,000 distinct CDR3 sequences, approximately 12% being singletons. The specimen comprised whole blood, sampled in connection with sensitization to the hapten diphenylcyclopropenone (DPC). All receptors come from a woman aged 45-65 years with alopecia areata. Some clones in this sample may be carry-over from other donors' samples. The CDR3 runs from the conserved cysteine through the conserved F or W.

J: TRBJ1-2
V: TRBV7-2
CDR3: CASSQMGSYGYTF

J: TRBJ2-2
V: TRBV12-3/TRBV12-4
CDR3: CASSPRVSGELFF

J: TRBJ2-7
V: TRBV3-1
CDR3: CASSQTGGYEQYF

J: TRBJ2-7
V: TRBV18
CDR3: CASSPGQGRYEQYF

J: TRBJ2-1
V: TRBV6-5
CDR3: CASSYRSGSSHNEQFF

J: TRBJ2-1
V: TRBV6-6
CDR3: CASRMYRDYNEQFF

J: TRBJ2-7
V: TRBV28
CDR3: CASISKFRLSSYEQYF

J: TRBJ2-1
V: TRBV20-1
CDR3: CSAKASNLHYNEQFF

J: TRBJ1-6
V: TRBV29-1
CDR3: CSVVLTGTGDNSPLHF

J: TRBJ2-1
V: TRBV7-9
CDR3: CASSLAPTSGRRNNEQFF

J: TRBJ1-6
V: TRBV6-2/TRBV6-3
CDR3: CASSKLTGLRNSPLHF

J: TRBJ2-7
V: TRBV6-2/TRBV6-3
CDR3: CASRTGTREQYF

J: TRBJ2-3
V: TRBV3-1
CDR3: CASSQNPSDTQYF

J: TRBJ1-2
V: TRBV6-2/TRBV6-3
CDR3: CASASDSDGYTF

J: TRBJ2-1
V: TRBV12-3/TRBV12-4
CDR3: CASSYPGGSSYNEQFF

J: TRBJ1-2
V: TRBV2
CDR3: CAGTGTGANYGYTF

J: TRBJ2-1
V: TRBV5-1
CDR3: CASSLGATYNEQFF

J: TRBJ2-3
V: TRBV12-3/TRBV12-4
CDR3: CASSSRQTDTQYF

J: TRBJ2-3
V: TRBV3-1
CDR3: CASSHWTSGTDTQYF

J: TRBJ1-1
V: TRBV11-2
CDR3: CASSLDPGEAFF

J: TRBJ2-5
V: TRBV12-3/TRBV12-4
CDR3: CASSFRLAGGETQYF

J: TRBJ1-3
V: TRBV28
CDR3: CASSLRAGAGNTIYF

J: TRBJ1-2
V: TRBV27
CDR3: CASSFQGIYGYTF

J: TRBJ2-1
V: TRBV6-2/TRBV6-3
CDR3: CASSWLGTANEQFF

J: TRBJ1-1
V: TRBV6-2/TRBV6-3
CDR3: CASSGFGGGNTEAFF

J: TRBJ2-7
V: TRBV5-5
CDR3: CASSFGVGQGAGEQYF

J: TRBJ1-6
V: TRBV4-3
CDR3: CASSQIVPGRGSSYNSPLHF

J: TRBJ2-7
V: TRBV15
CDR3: CATKGEYEQYF

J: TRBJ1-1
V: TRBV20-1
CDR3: CTTNTPGTSNTEAFF

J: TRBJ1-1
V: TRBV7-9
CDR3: CASSSRQGLITEAFF

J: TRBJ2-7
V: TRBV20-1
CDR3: CSAGATLSYEQYF

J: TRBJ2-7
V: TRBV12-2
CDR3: CASRPDTRSYEQYF

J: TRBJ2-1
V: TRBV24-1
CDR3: CATTDTGEQFF

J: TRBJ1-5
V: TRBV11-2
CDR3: CASSSGGQPNQPQHF

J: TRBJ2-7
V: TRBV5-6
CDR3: CASSLQAYEQYF

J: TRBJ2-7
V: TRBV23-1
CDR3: CASSETVSYEQYF

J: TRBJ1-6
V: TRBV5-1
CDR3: CTSSQAGEGSPLHF

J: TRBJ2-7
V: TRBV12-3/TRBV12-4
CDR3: CASSLPPPGSGEQYF

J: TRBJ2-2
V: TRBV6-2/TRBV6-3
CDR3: CASSYPGTNTGELFF

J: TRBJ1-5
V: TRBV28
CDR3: CASSLPQTVQPQHF

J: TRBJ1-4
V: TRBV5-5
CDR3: CASSHQDRGNEKLFF

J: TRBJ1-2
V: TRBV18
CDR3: CASSPRDNYGYTF

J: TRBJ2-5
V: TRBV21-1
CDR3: CASSFGPPTQETQYF

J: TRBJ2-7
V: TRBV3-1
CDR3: CASSPRDSSYEQYF

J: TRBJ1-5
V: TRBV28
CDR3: CASKTSNQPQHF

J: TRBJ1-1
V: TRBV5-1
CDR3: CASSLATNLEAFF